This TCR beta chain came from a study of blood T cell repertoires in COVID-19. CDR1 is SGDLS and CDR2 is YYNGEE in the germline V gene. The V gene lost 0 bases and the J gene lost 0 bases, with 7 bases spanning the gap. The CDR3 loop spans 16 amino acids. TCRdb keeps only in-frame clones here, not all; method: immunoSEQ multiplex PCR. The sample has about 64,000 clones, approximately 85% seen once; the top ten hold around two fifths. The sequenced sample was peripheral blood. The chain employs TRBV9 and TRBJ2-6, with D perhaps TRBD2 (6 bases). This TCR came from a woman between 55 and 75 years old with COVID-19, enrolled during active disease. CDR3: CASSVVGSSGANVLTF. In nucleotides, the CDR3 is TGTGCCAGCAGCGTAGTCGGGAGCTCTGGGGCCAACGTCCTGACTTTC.